A selection of T cell receptor beta chains follows, all from one sample in a study of shared clonotypes between healthy human individuals. Profiled with immunoSEQ multiplex PCR; TCRdb holds only in-frame clones, not every one. Among roughly 770,000 clones, 96% were seen once, and the ten largest hold about 0.21%. The sample taken for sequencing was naive CD8+ T cells sorted from blood. Every receptor here comes from a man aged 25-45 years in good health. The CDR3 runs from the conserved cysteine through the conserved F or W. A D gene is named only where the DNA matches it firmly. Some rows have no size entry. The others give once, few or many, or a class for an expanded clone.

TRBJ2-2,-,TRBV27,-,TGTGCCAGCAGTTTATCCCAGGGGACCGGGGAGCTGTTTTTT,CASSLSQGTGELFF
TRBJ2-7,-,TRBV15,-,TGTGCCACCAGCAGAGATTTAAGCACCTACGAGCAGTACTTC,CATSRDLSTYEQYF
TRBJ2-1,-,TRBV7-2,-,TGTGCCAGCAGCTTCCGACACCTATACAATGAGCAGTTCTTC,CASSFRHLYNEQFF
TRBJ2-5,-,TRBV9,-,TGTGCCAGCAGCGTAGGGGGCAAGGTAGAGACCCAGTACTTC,CASSVGGKVETQYF
TRBJ1-1,-,TRBV14,-,TGTGCCAGCAGCCCACAGGGCGACATCACTGAAGCTTTCTTT,CASSPQGDITEAFF
TRBJ2-7,-,TRBV9,-,TGTGCCAGCAGCCCTAGGGGGCGGGACACCACCAACGAGCAGTACTTC,CASSPRGRDTTNEQYF
TRBJ2-1,-,TRBV27,-,TGTGCCAGCAGTTTAGGCAGGCTTAATGAGCAGTTCTTC,CASSLGRLNEQFF
TRBJ2-3,-,TRBV6-1,-,TGTGCCAGCAGTGAAGTACCAGGGCGCACAGATACGCAGTATTTT,CASSEVPGRTDTQYF
TRBJ2-7,-,TRBV5-1,-,TGCGCCAGCAGCTTGGCCCAGGGAGGATCCTACGAGCAGTACTTC,CASSLAQGGSYEQYF
TRBJ2-7,-,TRBV13,-,TGTGCCAGCAGCTCAGGAGCAGGCTTTTCAGTCGTGGGCGAGCAGTACTTC,CASSSGAGFSVVGEQYF
TRBJ2-3,-,TRBV7-6,TRBD2,TGTGCCAGCAGCTCCGGACTAGCGGGAGGTGAACCAGATACGCAGTATTTT,CASSSGLAGGEPDTQYF
TRBJ1-2,-,TRBV29-1,-,TGCAGCGTTGAGCCCAACAGGGCCTTCTATGGCTACACCTTC,CSVEPNRAFYGYTF
TRBJ1-4,-,TRBV2,-,TGTGCCAGCAGTGGGCGGGGGCCCGGCGAAAAACTGTTTTTT,CASSGRGPGEKLFF
TRBJ2-1,-,TRBV28,TRBD2,TGTGCCAGCAGTTTATTTGGGACTAGCCCCGACAATGAGCAGTTCTTC,CASSLFGTSPDNEQFF
TRBJ2-2,-,TRBV27,TRBD1,TGTGCCACCCGGGACAGGGCCACCGGGGAGCTGTTTTTT,CATRDRATGELFF
TRBJ1-1,-,TRBV5-1,-,TGCGCCAGCAGCTTGAGTTTACGGGCCGGGGAAATGGCAGACACTGAAGCTTTCTTT,CASSLSLRAGEMADTEAFF
TRBJ1-1,-,TRBV7-9,-,TGTGCCAGCAGCTTAGCGGCAGCCGACGCTTTCTTT,CASSLAAADAFF
TRBJ2-7,-,TRBV5-1,-,TGCGCCAGCAGCTTGGGGTTTGAGCAGTACTTC,CASSLGFEQYF
TRBJ2-5,once,TRBV11-2,-,TGTGCCAGCAGCTTCGCCGCAGAGACCCAGTACTTC,CASSFAAETQYF
TRBJ1-2,-,TRBV7-2,TRBD1,TGTGCCAGCAGCCCCGGGACAGGGATAGCTAACTATGGCTACACCTTC,CASSPGTGIANYGYTF
TRBJ2-3,-,TRBV7-9,-,TGTGCCAGCCGGCCTACCAATCCGGGGGATACGCAGTATTTT,CASRPTNPGDTQYF
TRBJ2-1,-,TRBV25-1,TRBD2,TGTGCCAGCAGTGATGGTGGGAGGGTATACTACAATGAGCAGTTCTTC,CASSDGGRVYYNEQFF
TRBJ2-7,-,TRBV7-9,TRBD1,TGTGCCAGCAGCTCAACCCAGGACAGGGACTCCTACGAGCAGTACTTC,CASSSTQDRDSYEQYF
TRBJ2-7,-,TRBV10-3,-,TGTGCCATCAGTGAGTCGACCTTAGACAGGCTGTACGAGCAGTACTTC,CAISESTLDRLYEQYF
TRBJ2-2,-,TRBV4-3,TRBD2,TGCGCCAGCAGCCAAGGCCTAGCGGGAGTCACCGGGGAGCTGTTTTTT,CASSQGLAGVTGELFF
TRBJ2-1,-,TRBV2,-,TGTGCCAGCATCCAAAAAGGGGCGACGGTGTCCTACAATGAGCAGTTCTTC,CASIQKGATVSYNEQFF
TRBJ2-3,-,TRBV19,TRBD2,TGTGCGACAAGGGCGGGAGGGCCAGATACGCAGTATTTT,CATRAGGPDTQYF
TRBJ2-5,-,TRBV6-1,TRBD2,TGTGCCAGCAGTGATCTGGAGGGACTAGCGGGAGAGACCCAGTACTTC,CASSDLEGLAGETQYF
TRBJ2-2,-,TRBV29-1,-,TGCAGCGTTGAAGGGCGAACCGGGGAGCTGTTTTTT,CSVEGRTGELFF
TRBJ2-1,-,TRBV7-9,TRBD1,TGTGCCAGCAGCCCCCGGGACAGGGGGCTCAAAAACTACAATGAGCAGTTCTTC,CASSPRDRGLKNYNEQFF
TRBJ1-1,-,TRBV5-6,-,TGTGCCAGCCACGCGGCAGGCATCATGAACACTGAAGCTTTCTTT,CASHAAGIMNTEAFF
TRBJ2-3,once,TRBV29-1,TRBD1,TGCAGCGTTGAAGATGGGGACAGGGTTTGGGCAGATACGCAGTATTTT,CSVEDGDRVWADTQYF
TRBJ2-5,-,TRBV7-9,-,TGTGCCAGCAGCATTGTCCGTGATCGGATGTGGACCCAGTACTTC,CASSIVRDRMWTQYF
TRBJ1-4,once,TRBV29-1,TRBD1,TGCAGCGTTTATCTGGTACAGGGGAGTGAAAAACTGTTTTTT,CSVYLVQGSEKLFF
TRBJ1-1,-,TRBV6-5,TRBD1,TGTGCCAGCAGTAATCGACAGGGATGGGGCACTGAAGCTTTCTTT,CASSNRQGWGTEAFF
TRBJ2-1,-,TRBV28,-,TGTGCCAGCAGCCCGGGGACTGCAAATGAGCAGTTCTTC,CASSPGTANEQFF